This TCR beta chain was recorded in a study of blood T cell repertoires in COVID-19. Study at large: The samples span acute and convalescent COVID-19 from the United States, Italy and Spain.

Study processing details: Amplification with reference gene primers provided the estimates of nucleated cell counts. Assay used: immunoSEQ multiplex PCR; TCRdb lists only in-frame clones, some missing. V and J calls and clone size are copied from that table; D and trimming were computed from the DNA. This table holds more than 60,000 clones, around 82% found once. As concerns this clone: One junction end does not reproduce the germline sequence, and a read error may be involved.

The TCR was taken from a man in his 60s with acute or convalescent COVID-19. The sample consisted of peripheral blood.

The CDR3 DNA follows: TGTGCCAGCAGTTCGGGACAGGGCGATGAGCCGTTCTTC. Translation gives CASSSGQGDEPFF. This rearrangement joins TRBV28 to TRBJ2-1; 9 nucleotides agree with TRBD1. The length of the CDR3 is 13 residues. Germline V gives CDR1 MDHEN, CDR2 SYDVKM.